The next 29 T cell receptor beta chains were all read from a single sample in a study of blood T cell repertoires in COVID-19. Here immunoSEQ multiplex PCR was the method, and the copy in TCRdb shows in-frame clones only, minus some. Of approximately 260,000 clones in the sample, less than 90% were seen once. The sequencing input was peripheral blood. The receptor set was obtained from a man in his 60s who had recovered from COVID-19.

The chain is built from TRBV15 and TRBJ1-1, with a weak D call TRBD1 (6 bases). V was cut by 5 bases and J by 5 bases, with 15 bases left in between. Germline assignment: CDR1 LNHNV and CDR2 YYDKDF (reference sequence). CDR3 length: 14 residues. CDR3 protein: CATSATTGWTEAFF. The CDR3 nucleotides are TGTGCCACCAGCGCAACCACAGGGTGGACTGAAGCTTTCTTT.

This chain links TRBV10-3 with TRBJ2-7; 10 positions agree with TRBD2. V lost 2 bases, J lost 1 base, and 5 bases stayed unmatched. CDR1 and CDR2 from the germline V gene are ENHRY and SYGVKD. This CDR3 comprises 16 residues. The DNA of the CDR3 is TGTGCCATCAGTGAGAATCCTAGCGGGAGTTCCTACGAGCAGTACTTC. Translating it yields CAISENPSGSSYEQYF.

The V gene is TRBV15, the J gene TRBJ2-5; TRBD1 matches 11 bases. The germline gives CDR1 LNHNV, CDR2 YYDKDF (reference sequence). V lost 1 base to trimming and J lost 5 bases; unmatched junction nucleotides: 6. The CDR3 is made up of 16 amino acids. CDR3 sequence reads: CATSRGGQGAQETQYF. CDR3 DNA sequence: TGTGCCACCAGCAGAGGAGGACAGGGGGCGCAGGAGACCCAGTACTTC.

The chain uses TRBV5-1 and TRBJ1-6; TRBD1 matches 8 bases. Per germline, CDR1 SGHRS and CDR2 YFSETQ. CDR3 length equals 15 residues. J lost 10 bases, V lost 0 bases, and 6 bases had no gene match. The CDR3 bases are TGCGCCAGCAGCTTGGGCGGACAGGGTAACTCACCCCTCCACTTT. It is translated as CASSLGGQGNSPLHF. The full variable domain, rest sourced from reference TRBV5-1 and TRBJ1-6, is KAGVTQTPRYLIKTRGQQVTLSCSPISGHRSVSWYQQTPGQGLQFLFEYFSETQRNKGNFPGRFSGRQFSNSRSEMNVSTLELGDSALYLCASSLGGQGNSPLHFGNGTRLTVT.

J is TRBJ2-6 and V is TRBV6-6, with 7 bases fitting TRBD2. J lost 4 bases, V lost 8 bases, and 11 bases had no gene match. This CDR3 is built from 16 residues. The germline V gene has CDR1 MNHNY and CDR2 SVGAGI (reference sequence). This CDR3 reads CASFASGRLGANVLTF. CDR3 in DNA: TGTGCCAGCTTCGCTAGCGGACGTCTAGGGGCCAACGTCCTGACTTTC.

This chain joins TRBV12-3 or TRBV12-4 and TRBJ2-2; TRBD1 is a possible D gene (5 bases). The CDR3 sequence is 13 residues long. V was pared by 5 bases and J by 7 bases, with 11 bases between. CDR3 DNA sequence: TGTGCCAGCAGTCCCCAGGGCCTCGGGGAGCTGTTTTTT. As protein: CASSPQGLGELFF.

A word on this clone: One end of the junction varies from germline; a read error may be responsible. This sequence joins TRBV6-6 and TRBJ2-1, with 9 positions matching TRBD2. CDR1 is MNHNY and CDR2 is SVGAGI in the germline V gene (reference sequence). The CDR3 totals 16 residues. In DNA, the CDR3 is TGTGCCAGCAGCTCCGGCACTAGCGGGTCCTTCAATGAGCAGTTCTTC. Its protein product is CASSSGTSGSFNEQFF.

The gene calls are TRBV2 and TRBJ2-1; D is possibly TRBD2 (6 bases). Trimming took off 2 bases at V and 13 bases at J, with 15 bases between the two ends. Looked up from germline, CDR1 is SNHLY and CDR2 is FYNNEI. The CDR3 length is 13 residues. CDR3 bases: TGTGCCAGCAGTGAAACGGTAGCGGACTACCAGTTCTTC. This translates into CASSETVADYQFF. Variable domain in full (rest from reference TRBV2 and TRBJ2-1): EPEVTQTPSHQVTQMGQEVILRCVPISNHLYFYWYRQILGQKVEFLVSFYNNEISEKSEIFDDQFSVERPDGSNFTLKIRSTKLEDSAMYFCASSETVADYQFFGPGTRLTVL.

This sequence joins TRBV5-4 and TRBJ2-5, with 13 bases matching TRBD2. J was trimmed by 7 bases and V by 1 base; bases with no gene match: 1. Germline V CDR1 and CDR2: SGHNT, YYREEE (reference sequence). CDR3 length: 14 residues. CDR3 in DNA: TGTGCCAGCAGCTTGACTAGCGGGGGGGGGACCCAGTACTTC. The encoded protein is CASSLTSGGGTQYF. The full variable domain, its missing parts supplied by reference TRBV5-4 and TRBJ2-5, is ETGVTQSPTHLIKTRGQQVTLRCSSQSGHNTVSWYQQALGQGPQFIFQYYREEENGRGNFPPRFSGLQFPNYSSELNVNALELDDSALYLCASSLTSGGGTQYFGPGTRLLVL.

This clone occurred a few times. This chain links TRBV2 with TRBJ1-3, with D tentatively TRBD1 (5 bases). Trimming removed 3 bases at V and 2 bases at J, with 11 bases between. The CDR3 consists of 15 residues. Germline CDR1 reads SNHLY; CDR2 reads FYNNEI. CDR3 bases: TGTGCCAGCAGTGAGAATAAACAGGCTGGAAACACCATATATTTT. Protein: CASSENKQAGNTIYF.

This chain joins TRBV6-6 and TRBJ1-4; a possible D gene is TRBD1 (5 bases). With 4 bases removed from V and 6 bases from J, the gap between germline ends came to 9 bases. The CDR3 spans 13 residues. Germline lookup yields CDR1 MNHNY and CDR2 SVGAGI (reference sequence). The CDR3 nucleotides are TGTGCCAGCAGTTGGCCGGGGGATGAAAAACTGTTTTTT. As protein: CASSWPGDEKLFF.

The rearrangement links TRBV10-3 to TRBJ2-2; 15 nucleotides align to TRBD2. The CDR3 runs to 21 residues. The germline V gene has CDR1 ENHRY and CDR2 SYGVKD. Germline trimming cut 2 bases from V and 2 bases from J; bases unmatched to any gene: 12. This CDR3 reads CAISEGLAGGPVEENTGELFF. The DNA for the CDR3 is TGTGCCATCAGTGAGGGACTAGCGGGAGGGCCGGTGGAGGAAAACACCGGGGAGCTGTTTTTT.

CDR3 protein: CASSIGYNEQFF. Here the CDR3 DNA reads TGTGCCAGTAGTATCGGCTACAATGAGCAGTTCTTC. The chain carries TRBV19 and TRBJ2-1, with D unclear. In germline, CDR1 is LNHDA, CDR2 SQIVND (reference sequence). This CDR3 has 12 residues. V was clipped by 3 bases and J by 3 bases, with 3 bases between them.

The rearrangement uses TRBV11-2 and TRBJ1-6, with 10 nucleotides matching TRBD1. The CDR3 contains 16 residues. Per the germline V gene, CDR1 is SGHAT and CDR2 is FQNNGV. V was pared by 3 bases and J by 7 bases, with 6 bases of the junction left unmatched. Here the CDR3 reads CASSLSDRGANSPLHF. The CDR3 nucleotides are TGTGCCAGCAGCTTGTCGGACAGGGGGGCGAATTCACCCCTCCACTTT.

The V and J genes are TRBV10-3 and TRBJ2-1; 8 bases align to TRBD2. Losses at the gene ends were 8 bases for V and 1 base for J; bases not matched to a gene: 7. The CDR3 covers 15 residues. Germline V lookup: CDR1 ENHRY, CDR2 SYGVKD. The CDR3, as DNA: TGTGCCATCGAAACCGGGACTAGTTCCTACAATGAGCAGTTCTTC. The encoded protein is CAIETGTSSYNEQFF.

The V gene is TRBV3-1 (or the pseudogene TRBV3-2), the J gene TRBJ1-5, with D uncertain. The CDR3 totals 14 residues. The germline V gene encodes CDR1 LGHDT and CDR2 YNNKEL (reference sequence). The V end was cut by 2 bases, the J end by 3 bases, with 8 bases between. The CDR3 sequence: CASSQSGSNQPQHF. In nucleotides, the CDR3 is TGTGCCAGCAGCCAATCAGGATCCAATCAGCCCCAGCATTTT.

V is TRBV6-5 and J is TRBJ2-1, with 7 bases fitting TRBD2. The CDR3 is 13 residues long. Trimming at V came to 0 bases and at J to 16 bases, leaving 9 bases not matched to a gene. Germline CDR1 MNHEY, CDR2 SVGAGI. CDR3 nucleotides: TGTGCCAGCAGTTACTCTCCCCGAGCGGGGCCCTTCTTC. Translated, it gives CASSYSPRAGPFF.

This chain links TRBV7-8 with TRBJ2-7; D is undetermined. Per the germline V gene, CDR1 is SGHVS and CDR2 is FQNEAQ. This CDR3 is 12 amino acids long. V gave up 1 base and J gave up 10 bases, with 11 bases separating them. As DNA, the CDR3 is TGTGCCAGCAGCTTAGTCTCGACTCGTCAGTACTTC. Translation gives CASSLVSTRQYF.

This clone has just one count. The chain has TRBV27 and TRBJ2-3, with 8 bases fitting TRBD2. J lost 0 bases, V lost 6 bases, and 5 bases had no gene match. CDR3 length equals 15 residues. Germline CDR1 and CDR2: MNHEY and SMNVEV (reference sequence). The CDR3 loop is CASRLSGASTDTQYF. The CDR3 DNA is TGTGCCAGCAGGCTTAGCGGGGCTAGCACAGATACGCAGTATTTT.

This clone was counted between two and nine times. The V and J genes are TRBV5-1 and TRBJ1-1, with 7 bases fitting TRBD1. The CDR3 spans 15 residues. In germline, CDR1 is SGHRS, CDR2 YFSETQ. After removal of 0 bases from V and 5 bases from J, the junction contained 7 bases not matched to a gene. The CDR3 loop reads CASSLVDRAETEAFF. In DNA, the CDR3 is TGCGCCAGCAGCTTGGTCGACAGGGCCGAGACTGAAGCTTTCTTT.

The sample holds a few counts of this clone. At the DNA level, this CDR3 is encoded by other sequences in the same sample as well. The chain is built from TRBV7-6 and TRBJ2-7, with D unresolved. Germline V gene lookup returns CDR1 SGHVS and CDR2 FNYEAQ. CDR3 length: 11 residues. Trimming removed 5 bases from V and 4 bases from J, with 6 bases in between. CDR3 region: CASSPGYEQYF. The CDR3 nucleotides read TGTGCCAGCAGCCCCGGGTACGAGCAGTACTTC.

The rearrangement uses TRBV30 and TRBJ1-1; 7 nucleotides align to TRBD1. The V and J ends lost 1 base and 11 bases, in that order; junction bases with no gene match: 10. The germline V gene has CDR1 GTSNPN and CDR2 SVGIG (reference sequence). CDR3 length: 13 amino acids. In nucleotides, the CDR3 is TGTGCCTGGAGTGGCGACAGTCTCAGGGGGGCTTTCTTT. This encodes CAWSGDSLRGAFF.

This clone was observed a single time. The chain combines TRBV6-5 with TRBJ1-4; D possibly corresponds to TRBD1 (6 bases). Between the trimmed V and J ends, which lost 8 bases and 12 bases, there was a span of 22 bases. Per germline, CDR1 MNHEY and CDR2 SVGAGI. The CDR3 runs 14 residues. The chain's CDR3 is CASARTGTIKELFF. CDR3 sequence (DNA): TGTGCCAGCGCTCGAACAGGGACAATCAAAGAACTGTTTTTT.

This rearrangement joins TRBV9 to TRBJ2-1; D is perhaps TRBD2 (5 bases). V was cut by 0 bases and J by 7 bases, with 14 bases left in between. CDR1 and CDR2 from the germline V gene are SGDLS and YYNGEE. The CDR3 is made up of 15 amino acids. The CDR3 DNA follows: TGTGCCAGCAGCGTAGATCTGGAGAGAGGGAATGAGCAGTTCTTC. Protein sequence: CASSVDLERGNEQFF. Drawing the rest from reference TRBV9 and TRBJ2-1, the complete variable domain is DSGVTQTPKHLITATGQRVTLRCSPRSGDLSVYWYQQSLDQGLQFLIQYYNGEERAKGNILERFSAQQFPDLHSELNLSSLELGDSALYFCASSVDLERGNEQFFGPGTRLTVL.

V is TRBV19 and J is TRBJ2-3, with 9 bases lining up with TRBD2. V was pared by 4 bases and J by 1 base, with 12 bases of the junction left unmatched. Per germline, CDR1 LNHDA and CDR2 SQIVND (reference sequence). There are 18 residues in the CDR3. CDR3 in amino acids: CASSKNRGPSGGTDTQYF. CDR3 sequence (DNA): TGTGCCAGTAGTAAGAACAGGGGTCCTAGCGGGGGCACAGATACGCAGTATTTT.

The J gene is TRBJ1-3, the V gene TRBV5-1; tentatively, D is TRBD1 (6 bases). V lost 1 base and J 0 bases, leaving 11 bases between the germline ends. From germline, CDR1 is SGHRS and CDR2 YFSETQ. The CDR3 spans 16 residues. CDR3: CASSLHVGASGNTIYF. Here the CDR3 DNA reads TGCGCCAGCAGCTTGCACGTGGGGGCCTCTGGAAACACCATATATTTT.

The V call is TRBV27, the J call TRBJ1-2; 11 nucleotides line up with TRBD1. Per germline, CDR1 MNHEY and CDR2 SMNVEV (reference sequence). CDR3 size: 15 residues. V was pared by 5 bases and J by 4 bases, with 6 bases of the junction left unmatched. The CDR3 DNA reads TGTGCCAGCAGTACTCCGGGACAGGGGGTCTATGGCTACACCTTC. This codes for CASSTPGQGVYGYTF.

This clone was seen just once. This chain's CDR3 is CASSQEGGGANTGELFF. CDR3 coding DNA: TGCGCCAGCAGCCAAGAAGGCGGGGGGGCCAACACCGGGGAGCTGTTTTTT. The chain is built from TRBV4-1 and TRBJ2-2, with TRBD2 matching over 9 bases. This CDR3 is built from 17 residues. V was clipped by 0 bases and J by 2 bases; unmatched bases: 4. CDR1 is MGHRA, CDR2 YSYEKL, per germline.

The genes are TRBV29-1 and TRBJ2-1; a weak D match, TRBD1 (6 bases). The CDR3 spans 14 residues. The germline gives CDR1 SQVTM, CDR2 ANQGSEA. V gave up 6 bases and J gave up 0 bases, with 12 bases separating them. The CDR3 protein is CSVGADLSYNEQFF. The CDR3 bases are TGCAGCGTGGGGGCCGACCTCTCCTACAATGAGCAGTTCTTC.